These 25 T cell receptor beta chains originate from one sample sequenced in a study of molecular identifiers for immune sequencing clone quantification. TCRdb re-analysed the PCR reads in MiXCR, keeping a single row per CDR3 protein. The table lists fewer than 45,000 distinct CDR3 sequences, roughly 22% of them singletons, with 0.98% in the top ten. Input material: naive CD8+ T cells from blood, with Jurkat cell RNA spiked in. Subset meaning: FACS-sorted CD8+CD4-CCR7+CD45RA+ naive T cells. These receptors came from a human donor in good health. Some libraries in this study had Jurkat cell RNA spiked in.

A note on this clonotype: One end of the junction does not line up with germline, which may come from a read error. This chain joins TRBV19 and TRBJ2-6; D not resolved. Germline V gives CDR1 LNHDA, CDR2 SQIVND (reference sequence). The CDR3 length is 14 residues. The CDR3: CTSSMYSGANVLTF. CDR3 nucleotides: TGTACCAGTAGTATGTACTCTGGGGCCAACGTCCTGACTTTC.

This clonotype was counted ten times or more. The chain has TRBV13 and TRBJ2-4; D might be TRBD2 (5 bases). Trimming shortened V by 5 bases and J by 0 bases, and 20 bases separated the two germline ends. The CDR3 consists of 18 residues. Germline V gene data show CDR1 as PRHDT and CDR2 as FYEKMQ (reference sequence). The CDR3 loop is CASSHLRVDGLAKNIQYF. The CDR3 DNA reads as TGTGCCAGCAGCCACCTGAGAGTCGACGGACTAGCCAAAAACATTCAGTACTTC. Based on the CDR3 plus reference TRBV13 and TRBJ2-4, the full variable domain is AAGVIQSPRHLIKEKRETATLKCYPIPRHDTVYWYQQGPGQDPQFLISFYEKMQSDKGSIPDRFSAQQFSDYHSELNMSSLELGDSALYFCASSHLRVDGLAKNIQYFGAGTRLSVL.

This clonotype was recorded at least ten times. This rearrangement joins TRBV6-6 to TRBJ2-7, with 7 bases that match TRBD2. The CDR3 consists of 13 residues. The germline gives CDR1 MNHNY, CDR2 SVGAGI (reference sequence). V lost 0 bases and J lost 7; bases outside the gene matches: 3. The CDR3: CASSYSAGLEQYF. CDR3 DNA sequence: TGTGCCAGCAGTTACTCAGCGGGGTTAGAGCAGTACTTC.

In its sample, this clonotype was seen many times. The chain links TRBV6-5 to TRBJ2-7, with D hard to call. Germline V gene sequence: CDR1 MNHEY, CDR2 SVGAGI. The CDR3 length is 16 residues. The germline V and J ends were trimmed by 0 bases and 4 bases, with 16 bases remaining between them. This chain's CDR3 is CASSYSRAPAPYEQYF. The CDR3 DNA sequence: TGTGCCAGCAGTTACTCTCGGGCACCCGCCCCTTACGAGCAGTACTTC.

This clonotype was detected a few times. This may be a read error: a much more frequent sequence differs by one nucleotide. This chain joins TRBV30 and TRBJ1-1, with 10 bases fitting TRBD1. CDR1 and CDR2 from the germline V gene are GTSNPN and SVGIG (reference sequence). CDR3 length: 14 amino acids. The CDR3 sequence is CAWSAGQGGTETFF. The CDR3 region has the DNA TGTGCCTGGAGTGCCGGACAGGGGGGGACTGAAACTTTCTTT.

In its sample, this clonotype was seen a few times. The rearrangement links TRBV6-2 or TRBV6-3 to TRBJ2-7, with 8 bases aligning to TRBD1. This CDR3 spans 15 amino acids. The V segment lost 5 bases and the J segment 2 bases; nucleotides outside the gene matches: 8. Germline loops: CDR1 MNHEY, CDR2 SVGEGT. The CDR3 sequence: CASSDTGTGPYEQYF. The CDR3 nucleotides are TGTGCCAGCAGTGATACCGGGACAGGACCCTACGAGCAGTACTTC.

In regard to this clonotype: At one of its ends the junction is not consistent with the germline gene, which may arise from a read error. This chain joins TRBV11-2 and TRBJ2-7, with a possible D match to TRBD2 (5 bases). The CDR3 spans 14 residues. Germline CDR1 reads SGHAT; CDR2 reads FQNNGV. DNA for the CDR3: TGTGCCAGCAGTCAATCCGGGATGCTCTACGAGCAGAACTTC. It is translated as CASSQSGMLYEQNF.

This chain connects TRBV20-1 to TRBJ2-3; D might be TRBD2 (5 bases). The CDR3 contains 14 residues. The ends were cut back, 2 bases at V and 5 bases at J, with 14 bases in the middle. In germline, CDR1 is DFQATT, CDR2 SNEGSKA (reference sequence). CDR3 in DNA: TGCAGTGCTAGAAGCGTCGGGGATGGAGATACGCAGTATTTT. Translation: CSARSVGDGDTQYF.

Only a few counts were recorded for this clonotype. A much more abundant neighbour one base away suggests this may be a read error. The genes are TRBV7-2 and TRBJ2-7, with D possibly matching TRBD2 (7 bases). CDR1 and CDR2 from the germline V gene are SGHTA and FQGNSA. The CDR3 runs to 15 residues. V lost 1 base and J 6 bases, leaving 16 bases between the germline ends. The CDR3 DNA reads TGTGCCAGCAGCTTAGAGGGGGGGCCCCGTGCCGAGCAGTACTTC. It yields the protein CASSLEGGPRAEQYF. Based on the CDR3 plus reference TRBV7-2 and TRBJ2-7, the full variable domain is GAGVSQSPSNKVTEKGKDVELRCDPISGHTALYWYRQSLGQGLEFLIYFQGNSAPDKSGLPSDRFSAERTGGSVSTLTIQRTQQEDSAVYLCASSLEGGPRAEQYFGPGTRLTVT.

This clonotype has a single count. CDR3 DNA sequence: TGTGCCAGCCGCCCCGGGGTTGCAGGGACTATAAACTATGGCTACACCTTC. This codes for CASRPGVAGTINYGYTF. The rearrangement links TRBV4-2 to TRBJ1-2; tentatively, D is TRBD1 (5 bases). This CDR3 region has 17 residues. Trimming stripped 8 bases from V and 2 bases from J, with 24 bases between. Germline CDR1 is LGHNA and CDR2 is YNFKEQ.

This sequence joins TRBV12-3 or TRBV12-4 and TRBJ2-4; weak D call: TRBD2 (6 bases). Trimming removed 6 bases at V and 11 bases at J, with 11 bases between. The CDR3 is made up of 11 amino acids. The CDR3 DNA follows: TGTGCCAGCAGGCGGTCGGGGGTTCAGTACTTC. This sequence encodes CASRRSGVQYF.

This clonotype has at least ten counts. The gene calls are TRBV6-5 and TRBJ2-3; a weak D match, TRBD2 (6 bases). The V gene's germline CDR1 is MNHEY and CDR2 SVGAGI. Trimming stripped 4 bases from V and 7 bases from J, with 18 bases between. There are 15 residues in the CDR3. The CDR3 reads CASSSEGGDAYTQYF. CDR3 DNA: TGTGCCAGCAGTTCCGAGGGCGGGGACGCGTATACGCAGTATTTT.

This clonotype is medium-sized (0.01 to 0.1%). The chain combines TRBV29-1 with TRBJ2-7; a weak D match, TRBD1 (5 bases). Germline lookup yields CDR1 SQVTM and CDR2 ANQGSEA. This CDR3 is built from 12 residues. The ends were cut back, 7 bases at V and 4 bases at J, with 14 bases in the middle. In nucleotides, the CDR3 is TGCAGCGCTCGCCAGGGAACGTACGAGCAGTACTTC. The encoded protein is CSARQGTYEQYF.

At least ten counts were recorded for this clonotype. The chain uses TRBV5-1 and TRBJ2-1, with TRBD2 as a possible D gene (6 bases). CDR1 and CDR2 from the germline V gene are SGHRS and YFSETQ. V was cut by 4 bases and J by 4 bases, with 12 bases left in between. The length of the CDR3 is 14 residues. The CDR3 protein is CASSRGGDYNEQFF. In nucleotides, the CDR3 is TGCGCCAGCAGCCGGGGCGGGGATTACAATGAGCAGTTCTTC. The entire variable domain, with the rest obtained from reference TRBV5-1 and TRBJ2-1, is as follows: KAGVTQTPRYLIKTRGQQVTLSCSPISGHRSVSWYQQTPGQGLQFLFEYFSETQRNKGNFPGRFSGRQFSNSRSEMNVSTLELGDSALYLCASSRGGDYNEQFFGPGTRLTVL.

This clonotype was detected ten times or more. The CDR3 is CASSLGTQPGYEQYF. The DNA for the CDR3 is TGTGCCAGCAGCCTGGGGACTCAACCCGGCTACGAGCAGTACTTC. The chain employs TRBV14 and TRBJ2-7; possibly TRBD2 for D (6 bases). Germline assignment: CDR1 SGHDN and CDR2 FVKESK. CDR3 size: 15 residues. V lost 4 bases to trimming and J lost 3 bases, with 16 bases between them.

This chain joins TRBV28 and TRBJ2-7; D could derive from TRBD1 or TRBD2 (5 bases each). Trimming removed 4 bases from V and 3 bases from J, with 13 bases in between. CDR3 length: 14 residues. Germline assignment: CDR1 MDHEN and CDR2 SYDVKM. CDR3 amino acids: CASSSGRSCYEQYF. The CDR3 region has the DNA TGTGCCAGCAGTTCGGGGCGTAGTTGCTACGAGCAGTACTTC.

This clonotype was observed at least ten times. The chain joins TRBV7-9 to TRBJ2-3, with D hard to call. Trimming stripped 5 bases from V and 4 bases from J, with 7 bases between. There are 12 residues in the CDR3. Germline CDR1 SEHNR, CDR2 FQNEAQ (reference sequence). The CDR3 loop is CASSPRPDTQYF. DNA of the CDR3: TGTGCCAGCAGCCCCCGTCCAGATACGCAGTATTTT.

This clonotype was counted at least ten times. This sequence joins TRBV7-2 and TRBJ1-4; perhaps TRBD1 as D (5 bases). The CDR3 contains 14 residues. Germline lookup yields CDR1 SGHTA and CDR2 FQGNSA. V lost 5 bases to trimming and J lost 7 bases, with 14 bases between them. The CDR3 sequence: CASSPWGFGEKLFF. CDR3 bases: TGTGCCAGCAGCCCGTGGGGGTTCGGTGAAAAACTGTTTTTT.

Ten or more counts support this clonotype. The chain employs TRBV19 and TRBJ2-7; D is perhaps TRBD2 (6 bases). V was cut by 3 bases and J by 1 base, with 7 bases left in between. The CDR3 covers 13 residues. Germline V gene sequence: CDR1 LNHDA, CDR2 SQIVND (reference sequence). The CDR3 region has the DNA TGTGCCAGTAGTATTGGGGGGTCCTACGAGCAGTACTTC. The encoded protein is CASSIGGSYEQYF.

As regards this clonotype: Being one base from a much bigger clone, this may be a read error. The DNA for the CDR3 is TGTGCCAGCGCCTCCAGCATGGGCAATCAGCCCCAGCATTTT. It translates to CASASSMGNQPQHF. This sequence joins TRBV27 and TRBJ1-5; D remains unclear. Trimming removed 8 bases at V and 2 bases at J, with 13 bases between. The CDR3 covers 14 residues. CDR1 is MNHEY, CDR2 SMNVEV, per germline (reference sequence).

In its sample, this clonotype was seen many times. This chain uses TRBV21-1 with TRBJ2-7; the table's D call, TRBD1, was not checked against the DNA. TRBV21-1 is a pseudogene segment. The CDR3 extends over 16 amino acids. The CDR3 DNA reads as TGTGCCAGCAGCAAAGATTCCGGGGAATTGGGCTACGAGCAGTACTTC. It specifies CASSKDSGELGYEQYF.

This clonotype has a count of ten or more. CDR3 sequence (DNA): TGCGCCAGCAGCCAAACCCTTTTTCAGCCGGCAGACAACCGTATGGCCCAGTACTTC. Protein: CASSQTLFQPADNRMAQYF. V usage is TRBV4-3 and J usage is TRBJ2-5, with D uncertain. The germline V gene encodes CDR1 LGHNA and CDR2 YSLEER. The CDR3 loop spans 19 amino acids. Trimming shortened V by 2 bases and J by 9 bases, and 31 bases separated the two germline ends.

In this sample, this clonotype turned up many times. This chain joins TRBV4-3 and TRBJ2-3, with a possible D match to TRBD2 (6 bases). The CDR3 sequence is 16 residues long. CDR1 LGHNA and CDR2 YSLEER come from the germline V gene. The V gene lost 0 bases and the J gene lost 1 base, with 11 bases spanning the gap. The CDR3 region is CASSQELTSRTDTQYF. The CDR3 DNA is TGCGCCAGCAGCCAAGAGCTAACTAGCCGCACAGATACGCAGTATTTT.

This clonotype was seen just once. This may arise from a read error, as a much more abundant clone is one base away. The V gene is TRBV4-1, the J gene TRBJ2-3; D call uncertain. Germline V gives CDR1 MGHRA, CDR2 YSYEKL. V gave up 1 base and J gave up 0 bases, with 20 bases separating them. There are 19 residues in the CDR3. CDR3 sequence (DNA): TGCGCCAGCAGCCAAGTTGCCCTGCTTGGCGGAACTAGCACAGATACGCAGTATTTT. Its translation is CASSQVALLGGTSTDTQYF.

This clonotype was seen ten or more times. The chain uses TRBV27 and TRBJ2-5; D gene uncertain. This CDR3 has 16 amino acids. Trimming removed 6 bases from V and 1 base from J, with 18 bases in between. The germline V gene encodes CDR1 MNHEY and CDR2 SMNVEV (reference sequence). The DNA of the CDR3 is TGTGCCAGCAGCGGCTTGGGCAGAAATTTCCAAGAGACCCAGTACTTC. Encoded protein: CASSGLGRNFQETQYF.